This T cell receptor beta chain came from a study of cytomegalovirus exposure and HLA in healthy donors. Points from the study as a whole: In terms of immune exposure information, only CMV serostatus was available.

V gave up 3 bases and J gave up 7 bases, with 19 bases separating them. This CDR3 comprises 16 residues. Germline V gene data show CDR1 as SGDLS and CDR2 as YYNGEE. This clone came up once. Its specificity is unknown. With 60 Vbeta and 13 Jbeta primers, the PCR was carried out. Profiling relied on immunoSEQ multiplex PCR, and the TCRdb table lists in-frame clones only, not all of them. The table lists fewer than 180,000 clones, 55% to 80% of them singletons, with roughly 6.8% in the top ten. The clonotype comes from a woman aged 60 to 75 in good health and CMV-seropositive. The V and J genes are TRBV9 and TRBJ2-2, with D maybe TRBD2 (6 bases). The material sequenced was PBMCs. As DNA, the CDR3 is TGTGCCAGCAGCGCAGCTCTAGGACTAATGGTCGGGGAGCTGTTTTTT. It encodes CASSAALGLMVGELFF.